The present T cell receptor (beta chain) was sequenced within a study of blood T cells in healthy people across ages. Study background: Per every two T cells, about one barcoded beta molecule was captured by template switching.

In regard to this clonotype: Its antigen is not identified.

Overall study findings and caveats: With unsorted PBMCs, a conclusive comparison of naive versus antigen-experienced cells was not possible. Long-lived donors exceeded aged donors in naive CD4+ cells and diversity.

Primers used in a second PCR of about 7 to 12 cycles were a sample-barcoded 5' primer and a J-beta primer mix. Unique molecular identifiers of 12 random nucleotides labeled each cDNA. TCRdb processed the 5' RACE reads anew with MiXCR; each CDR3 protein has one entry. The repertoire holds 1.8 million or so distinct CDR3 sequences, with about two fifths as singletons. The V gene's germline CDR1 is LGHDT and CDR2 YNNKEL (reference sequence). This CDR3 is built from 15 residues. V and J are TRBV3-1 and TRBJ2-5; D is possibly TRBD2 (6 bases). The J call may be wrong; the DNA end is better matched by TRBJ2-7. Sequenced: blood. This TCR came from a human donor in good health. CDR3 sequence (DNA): TGTGCCAGCAGCCAAGGGGCAGGGACTCCCTACGAGCAGTACTTC. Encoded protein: CASSQGAGTPYEQYF.